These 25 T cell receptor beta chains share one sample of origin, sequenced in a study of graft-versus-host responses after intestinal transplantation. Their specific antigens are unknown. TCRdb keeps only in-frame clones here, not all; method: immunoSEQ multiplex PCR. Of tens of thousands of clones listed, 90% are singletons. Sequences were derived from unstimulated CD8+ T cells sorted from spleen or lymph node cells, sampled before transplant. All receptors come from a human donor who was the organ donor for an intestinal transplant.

CDR3 region: CATRGGVQETQYF. In DNA form, the CDR3 reads TGTGCCACCAGAGGAGGGGTTCAAGAGACCCAGTACTTC. The chain joins TRBV15 to TRBJ2-5; the D gene is possibly TRBD2 (6 bases). This CDR3 region has 13 residues. V lost 6 bases to trimming and J lost 2 bases, with 10 bases between them. In germline, CDR1 is LNHNV, CDR2 YYDKDF (reference sequence).

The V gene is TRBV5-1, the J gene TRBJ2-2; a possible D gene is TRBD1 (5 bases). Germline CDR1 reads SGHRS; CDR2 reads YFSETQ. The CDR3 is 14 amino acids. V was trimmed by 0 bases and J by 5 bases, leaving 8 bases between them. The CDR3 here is CASSLVSGTGELFF. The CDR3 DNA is TGCGCCAGCAGCTTGGTTTCAGGGACCGGGGAGCTGTTTTTT.

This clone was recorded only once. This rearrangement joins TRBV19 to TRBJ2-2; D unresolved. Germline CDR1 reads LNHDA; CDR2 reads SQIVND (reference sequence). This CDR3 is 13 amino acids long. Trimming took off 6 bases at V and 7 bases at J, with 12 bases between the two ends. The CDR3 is CASRGDFGGELFF. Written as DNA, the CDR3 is TGTGCCAGTAGGGGTGACTTCGGCGGGGAGCTGTTTTTT.

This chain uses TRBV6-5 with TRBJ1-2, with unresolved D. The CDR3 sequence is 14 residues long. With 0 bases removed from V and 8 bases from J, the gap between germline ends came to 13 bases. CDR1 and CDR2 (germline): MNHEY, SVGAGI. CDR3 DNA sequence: TGTGCCAGCAGTTACTCAGAGGCGGAGATCGGCTACACCTTC. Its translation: CASSYSEAEIGYTF.

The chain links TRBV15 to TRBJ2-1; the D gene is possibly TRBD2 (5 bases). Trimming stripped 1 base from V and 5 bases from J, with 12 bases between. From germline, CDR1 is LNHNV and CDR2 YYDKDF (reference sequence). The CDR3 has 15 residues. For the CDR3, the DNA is TGTGCCACCAGCAGAGGACCAGCGGCTAACAATGAGCAGTTCTTC. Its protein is CATSRGPAANNEQFF.

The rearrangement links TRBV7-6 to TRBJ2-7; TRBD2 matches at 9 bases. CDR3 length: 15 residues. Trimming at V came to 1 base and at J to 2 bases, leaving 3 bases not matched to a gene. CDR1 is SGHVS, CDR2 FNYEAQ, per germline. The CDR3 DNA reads TGTGCCAGCAGCTTAGGGTCTAGCGGGGCCTACGAGCAGTACGTC. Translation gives CASSLGSSGAYEQYV.

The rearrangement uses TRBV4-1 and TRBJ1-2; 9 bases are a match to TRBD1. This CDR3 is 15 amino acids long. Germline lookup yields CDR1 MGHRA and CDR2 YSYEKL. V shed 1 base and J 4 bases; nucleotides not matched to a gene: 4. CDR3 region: CASSQGQTGGYGYTF. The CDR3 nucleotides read TGCGCCAGCAGCCAAGGTCAGACAGGGGGCTATGGCTACACCTTC.

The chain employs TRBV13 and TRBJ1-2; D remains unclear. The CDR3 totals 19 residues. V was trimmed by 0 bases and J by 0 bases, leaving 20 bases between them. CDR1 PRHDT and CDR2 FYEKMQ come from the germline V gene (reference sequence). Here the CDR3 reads CASSLGRGNSFFSNYGYTF. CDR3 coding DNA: TGTGCCAGCAGCTTAGGCCGGGGAAACAGTTTTTTTTCTAACTATGGCTACACCTTC.

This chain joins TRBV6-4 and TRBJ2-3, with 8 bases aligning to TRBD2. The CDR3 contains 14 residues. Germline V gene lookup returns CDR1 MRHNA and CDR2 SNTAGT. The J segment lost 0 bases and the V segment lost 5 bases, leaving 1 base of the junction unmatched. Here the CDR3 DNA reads TGTGCCAGCAGTCCTAGCGGGAGCACAGATACGCAGTATTTT. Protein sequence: CASSPSGSTDTQYF.

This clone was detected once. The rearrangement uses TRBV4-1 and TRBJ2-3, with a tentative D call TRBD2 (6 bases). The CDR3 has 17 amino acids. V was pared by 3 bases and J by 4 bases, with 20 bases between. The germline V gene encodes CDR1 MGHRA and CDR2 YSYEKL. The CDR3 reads CASSQLVGGLGADTQYF. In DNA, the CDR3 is TGCGCCAGCAGCCAGCTTGTGGGGGGACTGGGGGCAGATACGCAGTATTTT.

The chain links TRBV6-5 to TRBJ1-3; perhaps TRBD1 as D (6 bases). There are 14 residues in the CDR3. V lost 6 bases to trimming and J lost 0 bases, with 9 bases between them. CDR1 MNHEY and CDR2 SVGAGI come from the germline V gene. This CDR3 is CASSQGFSGNTIYF. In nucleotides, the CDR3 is TGTGCCAGCAGCCAGGGGTTCTCTGGAAACACCATATATTTT.

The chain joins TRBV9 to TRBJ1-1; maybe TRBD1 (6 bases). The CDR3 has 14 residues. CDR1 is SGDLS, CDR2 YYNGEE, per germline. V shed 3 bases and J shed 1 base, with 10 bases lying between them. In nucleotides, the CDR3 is TGTGCCAGCAGCGCCAGGGGCTGGAACACTGAAGCTTTCTTT. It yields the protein CASSARGWNTEAFF. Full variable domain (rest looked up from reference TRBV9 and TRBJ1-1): DSGVTQTPKHLITATGQRVTLRCSPRSGDLSVYWYQQSLDQGLQFLIQYYNGEERAKGNILERFSAQQFPDLHSELNLSSLELGDSALYFCASSARGWNTEAFFGQGTRLTVV.

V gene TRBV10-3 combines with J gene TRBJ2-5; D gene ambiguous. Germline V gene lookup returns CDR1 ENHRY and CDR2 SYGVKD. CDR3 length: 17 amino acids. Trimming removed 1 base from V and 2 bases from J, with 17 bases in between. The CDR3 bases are TGTGCCATCAGTGAGTTCCCCCTTGTCCACAGACAAGAGACCCAGTACTTC. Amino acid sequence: CAISEFPLVHRQETQYF.

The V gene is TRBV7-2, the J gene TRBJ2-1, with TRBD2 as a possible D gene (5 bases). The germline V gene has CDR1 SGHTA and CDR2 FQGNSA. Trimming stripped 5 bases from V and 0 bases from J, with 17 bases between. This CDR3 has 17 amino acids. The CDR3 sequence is CASSNKEGVISYNEQFF. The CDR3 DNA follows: TGTGCCAGCAGCAATAAAGAGGGTGTGATCTCCTACAATGAGCAGTTCTTC.

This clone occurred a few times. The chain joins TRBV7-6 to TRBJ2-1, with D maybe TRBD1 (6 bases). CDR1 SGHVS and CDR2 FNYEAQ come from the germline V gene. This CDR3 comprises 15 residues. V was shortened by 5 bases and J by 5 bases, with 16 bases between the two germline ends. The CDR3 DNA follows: TGTGCCAGCAGCCCAGGACAGAGAGTAAACAATGAGCAGTTCTTC. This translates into CASSPGQRVNNEQFF.

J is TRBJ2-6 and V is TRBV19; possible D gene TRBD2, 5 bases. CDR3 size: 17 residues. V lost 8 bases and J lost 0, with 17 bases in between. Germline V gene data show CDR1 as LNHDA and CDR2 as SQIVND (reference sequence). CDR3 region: CASAGGWVLSGANVLTF. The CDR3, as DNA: TGTGCCAGTGCGGGTGGCTGGGTCCTCTCTGGGGCCAACGTCCTGACTTTC.

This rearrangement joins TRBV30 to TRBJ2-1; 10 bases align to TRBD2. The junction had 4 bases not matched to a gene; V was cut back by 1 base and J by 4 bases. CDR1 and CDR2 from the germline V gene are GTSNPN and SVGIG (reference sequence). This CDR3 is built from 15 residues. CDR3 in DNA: TGTGCCTGGAGTGCCCTAGCGGGAGAATACAATGAGCAGTTCTTC. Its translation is CAWSALAGEYNEQFF.

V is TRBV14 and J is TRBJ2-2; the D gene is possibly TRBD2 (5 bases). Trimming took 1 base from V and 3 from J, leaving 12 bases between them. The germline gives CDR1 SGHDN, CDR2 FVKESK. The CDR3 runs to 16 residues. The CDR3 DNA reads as TGTGCCAGCAGCCAAGGGCAGAGGGCCTACACCGGGGAGCTGTTTTTT. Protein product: CASSQGQRAYTGELFF. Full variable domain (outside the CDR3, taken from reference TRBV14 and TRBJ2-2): EAGVTQFPSHSVIEKGQTVTLRCDPISGHDNLYWYRRVMGKEIKFLLHFVKESKQDESGMPNNRFLAERTGGTYSTLKVQPAELEDSGVYFCASSQGQRAYTGELFFGEGSRLTVL.

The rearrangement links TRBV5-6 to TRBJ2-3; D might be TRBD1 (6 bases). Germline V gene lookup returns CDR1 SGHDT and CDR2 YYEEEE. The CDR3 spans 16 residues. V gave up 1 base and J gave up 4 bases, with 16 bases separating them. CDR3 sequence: CASSLIAGVVPDTQYF. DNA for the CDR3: TGTGCCAGCAGCTTGATAGCAGGGGTTGTACCAGATACGCAGTATTTT.

The CDR3 region is CASSGDRGPGNTIYF. CDR3 coding DNA: TGTGCCAGCAGTGGGGACAGGGGGCCTGGAAACACCATATATTTT. This chain links TRBV6-1 with TRBJ1-3; 12 bases are a match to TRBD1. In germline, CDR1 is MNHNS, CDR2 SASEGT. CDR3 length equals 15 residues. Trimming cost V 4 bases and J 2 bases; bases outside gene matches: 0.

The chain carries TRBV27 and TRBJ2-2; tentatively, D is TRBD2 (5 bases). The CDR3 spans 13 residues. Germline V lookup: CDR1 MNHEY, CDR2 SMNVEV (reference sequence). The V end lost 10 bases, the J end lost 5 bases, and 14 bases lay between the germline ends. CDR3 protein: CAISTGVTGELFF. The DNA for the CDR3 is TGTGCCATCTCCACCGGGGTTACCGGGGAGCTGTTTTTT.

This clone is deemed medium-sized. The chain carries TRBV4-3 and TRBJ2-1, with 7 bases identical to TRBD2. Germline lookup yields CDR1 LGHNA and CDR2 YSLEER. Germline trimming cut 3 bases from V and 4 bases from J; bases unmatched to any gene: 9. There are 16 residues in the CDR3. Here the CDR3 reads CASSQVPLGGYNEQFF. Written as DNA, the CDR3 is TGCGCCAGCAGCCAGGTCCCCCTGGGGGGGTACAATGAGCAGTTCTTC.

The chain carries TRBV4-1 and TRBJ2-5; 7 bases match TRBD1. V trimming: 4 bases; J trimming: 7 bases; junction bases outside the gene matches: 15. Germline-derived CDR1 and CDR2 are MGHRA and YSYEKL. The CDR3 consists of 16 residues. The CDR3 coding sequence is TGCGCCAGCAGCCCCTACTGGAGAGGGGGCCTGGGGACCCAGTACTTC. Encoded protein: CASSPYWRGGLGTQYF.

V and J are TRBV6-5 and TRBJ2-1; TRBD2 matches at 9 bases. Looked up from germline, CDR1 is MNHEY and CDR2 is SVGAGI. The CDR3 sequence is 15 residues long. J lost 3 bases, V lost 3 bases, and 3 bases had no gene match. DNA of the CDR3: TGTGCCAGCAGTTATAGCGGGGGCGACTACAATGAGCAGTTCTTC. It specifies CASSYSGGDYNEQFF.

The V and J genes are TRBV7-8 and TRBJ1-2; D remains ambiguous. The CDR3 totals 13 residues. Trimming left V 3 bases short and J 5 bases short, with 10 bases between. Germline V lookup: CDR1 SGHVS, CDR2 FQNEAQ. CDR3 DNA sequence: TGTGCCAGCAGCTTGGGCGGGGAGTATGGCTACACCTTC. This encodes CASSLGGEYGYTF.